Following are 17 T cell receptor beta chains from one sample sequenced in a study of T cell changes during pregnancy in multiple sclerosis. Profiled with immunoSEQ multiplex PCR; TCRdb holds only in-frame clones, not every one. The table lists about 97,000 clones, 90% of them singletons, with 0.7% to 0.9% in the top ten. Sequenced here: peripheral blood, sampled in the second trimester of pregnancy. These receptors were taken from a female donor in good health, enrolled as a control in a pregnancy study.

V gene TRBV28 combines with J gene TRBJ2-1; D is uncertain. The CDR3 contains 12 residues. The V gene lost 4 bases and the J gene lost 10 bases, with 11 bases spanning the gap. Germline CDR1 reads MDHEN; CDR2 reads SYDVKM. CDR3 sequence reads: CASSSYPREQFF. In nucleotides, the CDR3 is TGTGCCAGCAGTTCATATCCTAGGGAGCAGTTCTTC.

The V and J genes are TRBV11-2 and TRBJ2-7; a possible D gene is TRBD2 (7 bases). This CDR3 comprises 12 residues. V lost 8 bases, J lost 7 bases, and 15 bases lay in between. The V gene's germline CDR1 is SGHAT and CDR2 FQNNGV. The CDR3 here is CASEGGPQEQYF. The CDR3 DNA sequence: TGTGCCAGCGAGGGGGGGCCTCAAGAGCAGTACTTC.

This clone was counted once. The rearrangement links TRBV7-8 to TRBJ1-4, with D perhaps TRBD1 (5 bases). The germline V gene has CDR1 SGHVS and CDR2 FQNEAQ. The CDR3 contains 16 residues. V lost 2 bases, J lost 5 bases, and 15 bases lay in between. CDR3 in DNA: TGTGCCAGCAGCTTACGGGGCGGGGGAGTAAATGAAAAACTGTTTTTT. Its protein is CASSLRGGGVNEKLFF.

This rearrangement joins TRBV7-2 to TRBJ2-3; D is undetermined. This CDR3 spans 15 amino acids. The germline CDR1 and CDR2 sequences are SGHTA and FQGNSA. Trimming stripped 3 bases from V and 0 bases from J, with 10 bases between. The CDR3 spells CASSLRRTSTDTQYF. The CDR3 region has the DNA TGTGCCAGCAGCTTGAGGCGAACTAGCACAGATACGCAGTATTTT.

The CDR3 bases are TGTGCCAGCAGTGGACTAGCTTACGAGCAGTACTTC. This encodes CASSGLAYEQYF. This chain joins TRBV2 and TRBJ2-7; 7 nucleotides match TRBD2. Germline CDR1 and CDR2: SNHLY and FYNNEI. V trimming: 4 bases; J trimming: 4 bases; junction bases outside the gene matches: 1. The length of the CDR3 is 12 residues.

This clone was counted a single time. The chain joins TRBV9 to TRBJ1-1; TRBD1 might be the D (6 bases). The CDR3 is 15 residues long. Trimming stripped 4 bases from V and 1 base from J, with 14 bases between. From germline, CDR1 is SGDLS and CDR2 YYNGEE. CDR3 sequence: CASSPRGGQNTEAFF. CDR3 nucleotides: TGTGCCAGCAGCCCCCGGGGGGGCCAGAACACTGAAGCTTTCTTT.

The chain links TRBV30 to TRBJ2-7; D not resolved. V was trimmed by 2 bases and J by 2 bases, leaving 4 bases between them. In germline, CDR1 is GTSNPN, CDR2 SVGIG (reference sequence). CDR3 length equals 11 residues. In DNA form, the CDR3 reads TGTGCCTGGAGTTCTCCCTACGAGCAGTACTTC. Protein product: CAWSSPYEQYF. Complete variable domain (other parts from reference TRBV30 and TRBJ2-7): SQTIHQWPATLVQPVGSPLSLECTVEGTSNPNLYWYRQAAGRGLQLLFYSVGIGQISSEVPQNLSASRPQDRQFILSSKKLLLSDSGFYLCAWSSPYEQYFGPGTRLTVT.

The chain uses TRBV5-6 and TRBJ1-2, with D perhaps TRBD1 (6 bases). Trimming stripped 3 bases from V and 0 bases from J, with 15 bases between. CDR1 is SGHDT, CDR2 YYEEEE, per germline. The CDR3 is 16 amino acids. CDR3 nucleotide sequence: TGTGCCAGCAGCTACCTGACAGGCGGACCTAACTATGGCTACACCTTC. Residues: CASSYLTGGPNYGYTF.

The V and J genes are TRBV7-9 and TRBJ1-5; the D gene is possibly TRBD1 (5 bases). Germline CDR1 SEHNR, CDR2 FQNEAQ (reference sequence). V was shortened by 1 base and J by 0 bases, with 7 bases between the two germline ends. This CDR3 is built from 15 residues. The CDR3 region is CASSLGTHSNQPQHF. DNA of the CDR3: TGTGCCAGCAGCTTAGGGACACATAGCAATCAGCCCCAGCATTTT.

Written as DNA, the CDR3 is TGTGCCAGCAGCCAAGACCGGGGGGGGTCTTCTAGCACAGATACGCAGTATTTT. It translates to CASSQDRGGSSSTDTQYF. The chain links TRBV4-2 to TRBJ2-3; 8 nucleotides agree with TRBD2. The V gene's germline CDR1 is LGHNA and CDR2 YNFKEQ. Trimming at V came to 0 bases and at J to 0 bases, leaving 8 bases not matched to a gene. This CDR3 contains 18 residues.

The chain links TRBV7-8 to TRBJ2-3, with 9 bases lining up with TRBD1. Germline V gene sequence: CDR1 SGHVS, CDR2 FQNEAQ. There are 16 residues in the CDR3. V shed 3 bases, J shed 2 bases, and the junction held 6 bases outside the gene matches. The CDR3, as DNA: TGTGCCAGCAGCTTGGGGACAGGGTGGACCACAGATACGCAGTATTTT. This encodes CASSLGTGWTTDTQYF. Complete variable domain (other parts from reference TRBV7-8 and TRBJ2-3): GAGVSQSPRYKVAKRGQDVALRCDPISGHVSLFWYQQALGQGPEFLTYFQNEAQLDKSGLPSDRFFAERPEGSVSTLKIQRTQQEDSAVYLCASSLGTGWTTDTQYFGPGTRLTVL.

The chain combines TRBV7-9 with TRBJ2-1, with TRBD1 identical over 9 bases. Germline CDR1 is SEHNR and CDR2 is FQNEAQ (reference sequence). The V gene end was trimmed by 5 bases and the J gene end by 4 bases; junction bases not matched to a gene: 12. This CDR3 is 17 amino acids long. The CDR3 bases are TGTGCCAGCAGCGGGAGGGGGGGACAGGGCCTATACAATGAGCAGTTCTTC. It specifies CASSGRGGQGLYNEQFF.

The chain employs TRBV5-1 and TRBJ2-3; 10 nucleotides agree with TRBD2. The CDR3 is 15 residues long. Trimming at V came to 1 base and at J to 5 bases, leaving 4 bases not matched to a gene. CDR1 and CDR2 from the germline V gene are SGHRS and YFSETQ. The CDR3 loop reads CASSLPSGSGDTQYF. The CDR3 coding sequence is TGCGCCAGCAGCTTGCCTAGCGGGAGTGGAGATACGCAGTATTTT.

The chain couples TRBV28 to TRBJ1-2, with 9 positions matching TRBD1. The V and J ends lost 4 bases and 5 bases, in that order; junction bases with no gene match: 5. CDR3 length equals 14 residues. Looked up from germline, CDR1 is MDHEN and CDR2 is SYDVKM. The CDR3 region has the DNA TGTGCCAGCAGTTCGGGACAGGGCTGGTATGGCTACACCTTC. It is translated as CASSSGQGWYGYTF.

This clone came up once. This chain uses TRBV6-1 with TRBJ2-3; TRBD2 matches 7 bases. Germline V gene data show CDR1 as MNHNS and CDR2 as SASEGT. This CDR3 contains 14 residues. The V segment lost 1 base and the J segment 6 bases; nucleotides outside the gene matches: 4. The CDR3, as DNA: TGTGCCAGCAGTGAAGTGGGAGGGCCGGATACGCAGTATTTT. Its protein is CASSEVGGPDTQYF.

The CDR3 sequence: CASSPTGLGNTGELFF. The CDR3 DNA is TGTGCCAGCAGCCCTACGGGACTAGGGAACACCGGGGAGCTGTTTTTT. The rearrangement uses TRBV7-2 and TRBJ2-2; 8 bases line up with TRBD2. This CDR3 is 16 amino acids long. CDR1 is SGHTA, CDR2 FQGNSA, per germline. Germline trimming cut 5 bases from V and 1 base from J; bases unmatched to any gene: 6.

The chain joins TRBV19 to TRBJ2-7, with 7 bases identical to TRBD1. The CDR3 totals 12 residues. CDR1 and CDR2 (germline): LNHDA, SQIVND (reference sequence). V lost 3 bases and J lost 10; bases outside the gene matches: 6. This chain's CDR3 is CASSMRQGDQYF. CDR3 DNA: TGTGCCAGTAGTATGAGACAGGGCGACCAGTACTTC.